This T cell receptor beta chain was identified in a study of Graves' ophthalmopathy and Graves' hyperthyroidism. Study-level findings and limits: With just under 71% sensitivity and roughly 72% specificity, the model predicted ophthalmopathy progression. Ophthalmopathy versus stable hyperthyroidism: 13-signature model gave roughly 88% sensitivity, just under 82% specificity.

The CDR3 is made up of 14 amino acids. V lost 2 bases, J lost 6 bases, and 14 bases lay in between. This clonotype was picked up one time. The antigen is not known. Amplifying from RNA transcripts, the study obtained TCR beta CDR3 regions. First-round RT-PCR used HTBI primers; second-round multiplex PCR followed. TCRdb fed the multiplex PCR reads into MiXCR, producing one record per CDR3 protein. The sample carries roughly 160,000 distinct CDR3 sequences, 37% recorded once. This TCR was recovered from a woman aged 40 to 50 with Graves' ophthalmopathy. The chain is built from TRBV12-3 or TRBV12-4 and TRBJ2-7, with D possibly matching TRBD2 (6 bases). Sequenced sample: peripheral blood. DNA of the CDR3: TGTGCCAGCAGTTTACCCTCGGGACTGGTCGAGCAGTACTTC. This codes for CASSLPSGLVEQYF.